This T cell receptor beta chain is from a study of T cells in Graves' hyperthyroidism and ophthalmopathy (dated by TCRdb to the late 2010s). For context, the study as a whole: Peripheral blood samples were taken at initial diagnosis, before any treatment was given. To identify distinguishing TCR V-J signatures, a discovery cohort of some 99 patients was used, comprising 40 to 45 with Graves' ophthalmopathy and around 57 with stable Graves' hyperthyroidism. An independent validation cohort of some 18 hyperthyroidism patients and 17 patients who later progressed to ophthalmopathy tested prospective prediction of ophthalmopathy. The 90 or so discovery patients were randomly split 7:3 into training and test sets. Thyroid tissue and blood T-cell repertoires from roughly six Graves' hyperthyroidism patients were also compared in the study. Following sampling, methimazole starting at 30 mg daily was given to hyperthyroidism patients, and high-dose intravenous methylprednisolone was given to ophthalmopathy patients. TCR Vbeta CDR3 sequencing of 120 to 150 peripheral blood samples (approximately 44 ophthalmopathy, 75 hyperthyroidism and some 17 progressor patients) is reported in the paper. The investigation overall reported the following: A 13 V-J signature model separated ophthalmopathy from stable hyperthyroidism, with roughly 88% sensitivity and just under 84% specificity in cross-validation and 80%/75% in testing. Blood samples also contained most of the expanded thyroid clonotypes (frequency above 0.001), which suggests that blood repertoires may reflect thyroid immune responses. No statistical method was used to fix the sample size in advance, and group allocation was not hidden from the investigators. In validation, the model predicted progression to ophthalmopathy a median of approximately 6.3 months before onset, with over 60% sensitivity and about 72% specificity.

Concerning this clonotype itself: No cognate antigen has been identified for it. No base quality values were provided; no much bigger clone lies one nucleotide off.

From the germline V gene, CDR1 is SGHRS and CDR2 is YFSETQ. From the cysteine up to the phenylalanine, the CDR3 has a length of 18 residues. Only the CDR3 region is kept as DNA, spanning 54 bases read in frame from base 1. The V and J ends are trimmed by 0 bases and 0 bases, leaving 13 bases between them. The TCR beta CDR3 regions were amplified from the RNA transcripts. For the first round of RT-PCR on the TCR CDR3, the HTBI primer set was used together with the Qiagen OneStep RT-PCR kit. Libraries were constructed in a second round of multiplex PCR, after which size selection and purification were performed. The libraries were sequenced on an Illumina HiSeq2000 using paired-end 100 bp reads. The authors' pipeline ran thus. SOAPnuke was used to process the raw data, with reads discarded if the reads contained adapters or uncalled bases, had a mean Phred below 15, or lacked an exact constant-primer or identifier match. High-quality paired reads were merged with COPE v1.2.5, and unique nucleotide sequences were defined as clonotypes. MiTCR v1.1 was used to align clonotypes to the IMGT TRBV, TRBD and TRBJ reference segments. The analysis included only V-J combinations with a frequency above 0.0001, which together covered around 99% of the repertoires. The TCS score was defined as the ratio of F50 (clonal expansion) to E x V (chaos), calculated using BLOSUM62-based TCRdist between CDR3 peptides within each V-J. Welch's t-statistics and random forest reduced roughly 540 V-J features to around 14, which were used in a naive Bayes classifier (R e1071). Using fastp at Q25 and MiXCR, TCRdb reprocessed the public reads and kept productive beta chains. Rows are unified per CDR3 protein, each entry keeping the most common DNA and genes. TCRdb, not the original authors, processed these V and J calls. Counted in this sample were some 700,000 distinct CDR3 sequences; roughly a sixth of them appeared once. The ten largest account for around 16% of the sample.

A patient counted as having stable Graves' hyperthyroidism if no progression to ophthalmopathy occurred over 18 months of follow-up. The hyperthyroidism patients were between 18 and 65 years old and newly diagnosed, with a disease duration of less than 2 months. The study excluded patients with uncontrolled infections, other autoimmune diseases, pregnancy or lactation. Clinical symptoms, serum thyroxine and TRAb, thyroid ultrasound, and orbital computed tomography formed the basis for the diagnoses. PBMCs were separated from 10 ml of fresh peripheral blood using Ficoll-Paque density gradient centrifugation. Trizol reagent was used to extract total RNA, and RNA quality was then checked on an Agilent 2100 Bioanalyzer.

The sequence was obtained from a man aged 50-60 years with Graves' hyperthyroidism. The chain was built from TRBV5-1 and TRBJ2-6; the D gene is unclear. Sequencing was done on a sample of blood. The CDR3 has the sequence CASSLDRIITSGANVLTF. At the DNA level, the sequence is TGCGCCAGCAGCTTGGACCGTATAATCACCTCTGGGGCCAACGTCCTGACTTTC. When the CDR3 is completed using the reference TRBV5-1 and TRBJ2-6 genes on either side, the full variable domain is KAGVTQTPRYLIKTRGQQVTLSCSPISGHRSVSWYQQTPGQGLQFLFEYFSETQRNKGNFPGRFSGRQFSNSRSEMNVSTLELGDSALYLCASSLDRIITSGANVLTFGAGSRLTVL.